One sample yielded the 18 T cell receptor beta chains listed below, sequenced in a study of blood T cell repertoires in COVID-19. The method was immunoSEQ multiplex PCR; TCRdb's version includes in-frame clones alone and lacks a portion of them. The data show tens of thousands of clones, 80% to 90% seen once. Sequenced sample: peripheral blood. The receptors stem from a man aged 55 to 70 with acute or convalescent COVID-19.

The gene calls are TRBV6-5 and TRBJ1-4; 7 nucleotides align to TRBD1. The CDR3 contains 14 residues. Trimming at V came to 8 bases and at J to 3 bases, leaving 6 bases not matched to a gene. Germline V gives CDR1 MNHEY, CDR2 SVGAGI. In DNA form, the CDR3 reads TGTGCCAGCGCCCCCCAGGGGGCTAATGAAAAACTGTTTTTT. Translated, it gives CASAPQGANEKLFF.

J is TRBJ2-2 and V is TRBV5-1; a weak D match, TRBD2 (6 bases). The CDR3 length is 16 residues. Germline V gene lookup returns CDR1 SGHRS and CDR2 YFSETQ. Trimming cost V 8 bases and J 6 bases, with 23 bases left between them. CDR3 in DNA: TGCGCCAGTCGAGTCGAGGGAGGCAGCATCCCCGGGGAGCTGTTTTTT. It encodes CASRVEGGSIPGELFF. The full variable domain, its missing parts supplied by reference TRBV5-1 and TRBJ2-2, is KAGVTQTPRYLIKTRGQQVTLSCSPISGHRSVSWYQQTPGQGLQFLFEYFSETQRNKGNFPGRFSGRQFSNSRSEMNVSTLELGDSALYLCASRVEGGSIPGELFFGEGSRLTVL.

This chain uses TRBV24-1 with TRBJ2-3; TRBD2 matches at 7 bases. V trimming: 6 bases; J trimming: 3 bases; junction bases outside the gene matches: 2. CDR3 length: 13 residues. The germline V gene encodes CDR1 KGHDR and CDR2 SFDVKD. The CDR3 DNA follows: TGTGCCACCAGTCAAGCGGGGACAGATACGCAGTATTTT. Translated: CATSQAGTDTQYF.

Of note for this clone: The sample carries other DNA sequences with the same CDR3. The chain combines TRBV5-1 with TRBJ1-2, with 9 positions matching TRBD1. Germline assignment: CDR1 SGHRS and CDR2 YFSETQ. This CDR3 is built from 14 residues. With V trimmed by 0 bases and J by 6 bases, 3 bases remained unmatched. As DNA, the CDR3 is TGCGCCAGCAGCTTGGTACAGGGGGCGGATGGCTACACCTTC. The encoded protein is CASSLVQGADGYTF.

This clone appeared once. The chain is built from TRBV6-5 and TRBJ1-4; no firm D call. CDR1 and CDR2 from the germline V gene are MNHEY and SVGAGI. There are 13 residues in the CDR3. Deletions cut 7 bases from V and 10 bases from J, with 16 bases between. The DNA of the CDR3 is TGTGCCAGCACGATGGCGGGAAGCGGAAAACTGTTTTTT. Its protein product is CASTMAGSGKLFF.

This clone was counted once. The chain has TRBV27 and TRBJ2-1; weak D call: TRBD1 (6 bases). The CDR3 spans 14 residues. CDR1 is MNHEY and CDR2 is SMNVEV in the germline V gene (reference sequence). The ends were cut back, 6 bases at V and 1 base at J, with 10 bases in the middle. DNA of the CDR3: TGTGCCAGCAGCAGCGGACAGTCCTACAATGAGCAGTTCTTC. Its protein is CASSSGQSYNEQFF.

The rearrangement joins TRBV27 to TRBJ1-6, with TRBD1 identical over 9 bases. Germline V gene sequence: CDR1 MNHEY, CDR2 SMNVEV (reference sequence). This CDR3 comprises 16 residues. The J segment lost 7 bases and the V segment lost 5 bases, leaving 9 bases of the junction unmatched. CDR3 residues: CASSPDRGAWNSPLHF. CDR3 in DNA: TGTGCCAGCAGTCCCGACAGGGGGGCTTGGAATTCACCCCTCCACTTT.

This rearrangement joins TRBV2 to TRBJ1-1; 8 bases agree with TRBD1. CDR3 size: 15 residues. Germline V gene sequence: CDR1 SNHLY, CDR2 FYNNEI. The J segment lost 5 bases and the V segment lost 2 bases, leaving 7 bases of the junction unmatched. In DNA, the CDR3 is TGTGCCAGCAGTGAACAGGGGGCGCAAAGTACTGAAGCTTTCTTT. This sequence encodes CASSEQGAQSTEAFF. Full variable domain (rest looked up from reference TRBV2 and TRBJ1-1): EPEVTQTPSHQVTQMGQEVILRCVPISNHLYFYWYRQILGQKVEFLVSFYNNEISEKSEIFDDQFSVERPDGSNFTLKIRSTKLEDSAMYFCASSEQGAQSTEAFFGQGTRLTVV.

This rearrangement joins TRBV6-1 to TRBJ2-3, with a possible D match to TRBD1 (6 bases). This CDR3 is built from 19 residues. V lost 4 bases and J 0 bases, leaving 23 bases between the germline ends. In germline, CDR1 is MNHNS, CDR2 SASEGT. CDR3 region: CASSVTGQIGLRSTDTQYF. The CDR3 bases are TGTGCCAGCAGTGTCACTGGACAGATAGGGCTCAGAAGCACAGATACGCAGTATTTT.

The V call is TRBV24-1, the J call TRBJ1-2, with no clear D. Trimming shortened V by 0 bases and J by 7 bases, and 5 bases separated the two germline ends. CDR1 is KGHDR and CDR2 is SFDVKD in the germline V gene. This CDR3 region has 12 residues. The chain's CDR3 is CATSDLFGGYTF. In nucleotides, the CDR3 is TGTGCCACCAGTGATTTGTTCGGTGGCTACACCTTC.

This clone has just one count. The chain uses TRBV18 and TRBJ1-1; perhaps TRBD1 as D (6 bases). CDR3 length: 16 amino acids. V was cut by 3 bases and J by 5 bases, with 19 bases left in between. The germline V gene has CDR1 KGHSH and CDR2 LQKENI. As DNA, the CDR3 is TGTGCCAGCTCACCGCTTCAGGGGAAATTTTTGACTGAAGCTTTCTTT. It specifies CASSPLQGKFLTEAFF.

The V gene is TRBV28, the J gene TRBJ1-1; D not certain. Trimming pared 6 bases from V and 8 bases from J, leaving 13 bases between. The CDR3 has 12 amino acids. CDR1 MDHEN and CDR2 SYDVKM come from the germline V gene. Here the CDR3 DNA reads TGTGCCAGCAGCCTAACTGGTAAGGAAGCTTTCTTT. Translated: CASSLTGKEAFF.

The V and J genes are TRBV6-6 and TRBJ1-1; a possible D gene is TRBD1 (6 bases). CDR3 length: 13 residues. Germline V gene sequence: CDR1 MNHNY, CDR2 SVGAGI (reference sequence). V lost 6 bases to trimming and J lost 2 bases, with 10 bases between them. The CDR3 coding sequence is TGTGCCAGCAGGGGACACCTCAACACTGAAGCTTTCTTT. Translation gives CASRGHLNTEAFF.

J is TRBJ1-2 and V is TRBV6-6, with a possible D match to TRBD1 (6 bases). V was shortened by 7 bases and J by 8 bases, with 11 bases between the two germline ends. Germline CDR1 MNHNY, CDR2 SVGAGI (reference sequence). The CDR3 spans 11 residues. The CDR3 spells CASNREYGYTF. The DNA for the CDR3 is TGTGCCAGCAACAGGGAGTACGGCTACACCTTC.

The gene calls are TRBV4-1 and TRBJ2-1, with TRBD1 identical over 9 bases. In germline, CDR1 is MGHRA, CDR2 YSYEKL. V lost 1 base to trimming and J lost 7 bases; unmatched junction nucleotides: 11. The CDR3 spans 17 residues. CDR3 sequence: CASSQAPGTGFQNEQFF. The DNA for the CDR3 is TGCGCCAGCAGCCAAGCCCCTGGGACAGGGTTTCAAAATGAGCAGTTCTTC.

This clone was found once. The chain carries TRBV6-5 and TRBJ2-2; 10 bases fit TRBD1. The V gene end was trimmed by 6 bases and the J gene end by 4 bases; junction bases not matched to a gene: 5. The CDR3 spans 15 residues. CDR1 MNHEY and CDR2 SVGAGI come from the germline V gene. The CDR3 nucleotides read TGTGCCAGCAGGGGGGGACAGGGGTTCACCGGGGAGCTGTTTTTT. Translation: CASRGGQGFTGELFF.

This clone showed up just once. The chain joins TRBV7-9 to TRBJ2-7; the match to TRBD1 covers 11 bases. Trimming at V came to 5 bases and at J to 1 base, leaving 7 bases not matched to a gene. Looked up from germline, CDR1 is SEHNR and CDR2 is FQNEAQ (reference sequence). The CDR3 covers 16 residues. The CDR3 reads CASSDGQGAFSYEQYF. For the CDR3, the DNA is TGTGCCAGCAGCGACGGACAGGGGGCTTTTTCCTACGAGCAGTACTTC.

This chain connects TRBV5-1 to TRBJ2-5; 10 positions match TRBD2. CDR3 size: 15 residues. Trimming took 5 bases from V and 5 from J; bases not matched to a gene: 9. Germline lookup yields CDR1 SGHRS and CDR2 YFSETQ. The CDR3 DNA sequence: TGCGCCAGCAGTACAGCGGGGGGGGACTGGGAGACCCAGTACTTC. Its translation is CASSTAGGDWETQYF.